Listed here is a single T cell receptor beta chain. Germline CDR1 MNHEY, CDR2 SVGAGI. CDR3 length equals 15 residues. The V segment lost 4 bases and the J segment 3 bases; nucleotides outside the gene matches: 6. The data belong to a study of shared clonotypes between healthy human individuals. Assay used: immunoSEQ multiplex PCR; TCRdb lists only in-frame clones, some missing. Of about 1.4 million clones in the sample, roughly 97% were seen once. This clonotype was sampled from a man aged 25-40 years in good health. The J gene is TRBJ2-3, the V gene TRBV6-5, with 8 positions matching TRBD1. The sample comprised naive CD4+ T cells sorted from blood. Indicated subset: CD45RA+ positively selected. The CDR3 reads CASSLRQGWTDTQYF. The DNA for the CDR3 is TGTGCCAGCAGTTTAAGACAGGGGTGGACAGATACGCAGTATTTT.